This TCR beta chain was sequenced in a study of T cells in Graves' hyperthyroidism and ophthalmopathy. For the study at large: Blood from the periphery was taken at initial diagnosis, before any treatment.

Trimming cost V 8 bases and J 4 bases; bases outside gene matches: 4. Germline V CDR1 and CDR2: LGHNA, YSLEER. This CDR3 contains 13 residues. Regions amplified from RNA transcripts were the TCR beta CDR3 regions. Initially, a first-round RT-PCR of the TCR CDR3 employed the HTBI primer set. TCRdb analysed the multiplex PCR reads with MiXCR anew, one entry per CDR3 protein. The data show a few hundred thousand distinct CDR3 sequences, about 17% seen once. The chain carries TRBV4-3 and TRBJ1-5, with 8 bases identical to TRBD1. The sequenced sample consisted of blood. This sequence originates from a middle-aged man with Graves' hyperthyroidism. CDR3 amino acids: CASGNRGNQPQHF. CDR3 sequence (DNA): TGCGCCAGCGGAAACAGGGGGAATCAGCCCCAGCATTTT.